One sample yielded the 19 T cell receptor beta chains listed below, sequenced in a study of T-cell reconstitution after alpha-beta-depleted transplantation in children. Using unique molecular identifiers, the investigators prepared the TCRbeta library. TCRdb re-derived calls from the PCR reads in MiXCR, one entry per CDR3 protein. The sample yields hundreds of thousands of distinct CDR3 sequences, around 13% seen once. The sample consisted of PBMCs, taken before TCRalphabeta/CD19-depleted stem cell transplant. Source of these receptors: a girl aged 2 to 10 with congenital amegakaryocytic thrombocytopenia, due to receive a stem cell transplant.

This chain connects TRBV7-9 to TRBJ2-1; D is possibly TRBD2 (5 bases). Trimming took off 1 base at V and 7 bases at J, with 11 bases between the two ends. This CDR3 comprises 14 residues. The germline V gene encodes CDR1 SEHNR and CDR2 FQNEAQ (reference sequence). The CDR3: CASSLVGEGNEQFF. The CDR3 nucleotides are TGTGCCAGCAGCTTAGTGGGAGAAGGAAATGAGCAGTTCTTC. The full variable domain, its missing parts supplied by reference TRBV7-9 and TRBJ2-1, is DTGVSQNPRHKITKRGQNVTFRCDPISEHNRLYWYRQTLGQGPEFLTYFQNEAQLEKSRLLSDRFSAERPKGSFSTLEIQRTEQGDSAMYLCASSLVGEGNEQFFGPGTRLTVL.

This clonotype has a handful of counts. The chain uses TRBV9 and TRBJ2-5; 12 nucleotides agree with TRBD2. CDR1 and CDR2 (germline): SGDLS, YYNGEE. With 3 bases clipped from V and 2 bases from J, the junction kept 5 bases outside the gene matches. The CDR3 spans 16 residues. The CDR3 coding sequence is TGTGCCAGCAGCGCCTCTGGACTAGCGGGGCAAGAGACCCAGTACTTC. Protein: CASSASGLAGQETQYF.

This clonotype has a count of ten or more. The chain combines TRBV7-9 with TRBJ2-7, with a weak D call TRBD1 (6 bases). Germline assignment: CDR1 SEHNR and CDR2 FQNEAQ (reference sequence). The CDR3 has 17 residues. V was cut by 5 bases and J by 3 bases, with 23 bases left in between. The CDR3 nucleotides read TGTGCCAGCAGCCCGTTTGGGACAACGAAAACCGACTACGAGCAGTACTTC. Translating it yields CASSPFGTTKTDYEQYF.

This rearrangement joins TRBV28 to TRBJ2-7; tentative D call: TRBD1 (6 bases). This CDR3 comprises 12 residues. V dropped 11 bases and J dropped 3 bases, with 14 bases sitting between them. The germline V gene has CDR1 MDHEN and CDR2 SYDVKM. The CDR3 protein is CAVRTVNYEQYF. CDR3 bases: TGTGCCGTAAGGACAGTTAACTACGAGCAGTACTTC.

This clonotype was picked up many times. V usage is TRBV20-1 and J usage is TRBJ1-4; TRBD1 might be the D (5 bases). V lost 2 bases, J lost 8 bases, and 12 bases lay in between. This CDR3 comprises 13 residues. Germline values: CDR1 DFQATT, CDR2 SNEGSKA (reference sequence). In DNA, the CDR3 is TGCAGTGCTAGAACGGGGGGTCGGGAAAAACTGTTTTTT. It codes for CSARTGGREKLFF.

Regarding this clonotype: A much larger clone lies a single base off, so this may be a read error. The chain recombines TRBV5-1 with TRBJ2-1, with 9 bases matching TRBD2. The length of the CDR3 is 16 residues. V was pared by 6 bases and J by 11 bases, with 18 bases of the junction left unmatched. Germline V gene data show CDR1 as SGHRS and CDR2 as YFSETQ. This CDR3 is CASTTLAGEDPLQQFF. CDR3 bases: TGCGCCAGCACTACGTTAGCGGGGGAGGACCCATTACAGCAGTTCTTC. The full variable domain, rest sourced from reference TRBV5-1 and TRBJ2-1, is KAGVTQTPRYLIKTRGQQVTLSCSPISGHRSVSWYQQTPGQGLQFLFEYFSETQRNKGNFPGRFSGRQFSNSRSEMNVSTLELGDSALYLCASTTLAGEDPLQQFFGPGTRLTVL.

This clonotype was detected many times. This chain links TRBV6-1 with TRBJ2-1, with 15 bases matching TRBD2. Germline trimming cut 6 bases from V and 4 bases from J; bases unmatched to any gene: 4. CDR1 is MNHNS, CDR2 SASEGT, per germline. This CDR3 is built from 16 residues. This CDR3 is CASRGTSGRIYNEQFF. DNA of the CDR3: TGTGCCAGCAGGGGGACTAGCGGGAGGATATACAATGAGCAGTTCTTC.

This clonotype was picked up many times. The V call is TRBV20-1, the J call TRBJ2-7; 9 nucleotides align to TRBD1. CDR1 is DFQATT, CDR2 SNEGSKA, per germline (reference sequence). Losses at the gene ends were 1 base for V and 4 bases for J; bases not matched to a gene: 11. The CDR3 totals 16 residues. The CDR3 DNA reads as TGCAGTGCTAGAGGCGCGATGGGACAGGGCCCTTACGAGCAGTACTTC. Protein: CSARGAMGQGPYEQYF.

This clonotype was found a few times. It may be a read error: a sequence one base away is much more abundant. The CDR3 DNA is TGCAGTGCTGGGGGACAGGGAGGATCTGGCGACACCTTC. Translating it yields CSAGGQGGSGDTF. The chain carries TRBV20-1 and TRBJ1-2; 9 bases match TRBD1. In germline, CDR1 is DFQATT, CDR2 SNEGSKA (reference sequence). This CDR3 has 13 residues.

This clonotype was counted at least ten times. CDR3 DNA sequence: TGTGCCAGCAGCCCCCGGGGGGGGTATAGCAATCAGCCCCAGCATTTT. It encodes CASSPRGGYSNQPQHF. The chain couples TRBV6-5 to TRBJ1-5; perhaps TRBD1 as D (5 bases). V was clipped by 6 bases and J by 0 bases, with 15 bases between them. The length of the CDR3 is 16 residues. Germline assignment: CDR1 MNHEY and CDR2 SVGAGI.

For this clonotype: Possible read error: a much larger clone is one base away. The chain combines TRBV20-1 with TRBJ2-7, with D tentatively TRBD1 (6 bases). The CDR3 runs to 12 residues. The V and J ends lost 2 bases and 6 bases respectively, with 11 bases between them. The germline V gene encodes CDR1 DFQATT and CDR2 SNEGSKA (reference sequence). CDR3 sequence reads: CSARSQGREQYF. In DNA form, the CDR3 reads TGCAGTGCTAGAAGCCAGGGGCGCGAGCAGTACTTC.

Comment on this clonotype: A clone one base away is much larger, so this may be a read error. V and J are TRBV20-1 and TRBJ2-7; 8 bases are shared with TRBD1. This CDR3 region has 15 residues. Germline V lookup: CDR1 DFQATT, CDR2 SNEGSKA (reference sequence). CDR3 protein: CSAHNRGEVSYKQYF. In DNA, the CDR3 is TGCAGTGCTCACAACAGGGGGGAAGTCTCCTACAAGCAGTACTTC.

This clonotype was detected many times. The chain carries TRBV20-1 and TRBJ2-3, with D tentatively TRBD1 (6 bases). This CDR3 is 11 amino acids long. Germline V CDR1 and CDR2: DFQATT, SNEGSKA (reference sequence). The CDR3 DNA sequence: TGCAGGACAGGTAGCACAGATACGCAGTATTTT. Protein product: CRTGSTDTQYF.

V is TRBV5-1 and J is TRBJ2-7; D is possibly TRBD2 (6 bases). The CDR3 runs 15 residues. The V end was cut by 3 bases, the J end by 4 bases, with 17 bases between. Per germline, CDR1 SGHRS and CDR2 YFSETQ. The CDR3 here is CASSSGTGIRYEQYF. The CDR3, as DNA: TGCGCCAGCAGCTCCGGGACTGGAATACGATACGAGCAGTACTTC.

The sample holds many counts of this clonotype. This chain joins TRBV10-3 and TRBJ2-7; D may match TRBD1 or TRBD2 (5 bases each). Between the trimmed V and J ends, which lost 8 bases and 3 bases, there was a span of 17 bases. In germline, CDR1 is ENHRY, CDR2 SYGVKD. CDR3 length: 14 residues. The CDR3 region is CAIARVEGNYEQYF. The CDR3 DNA sequence: TGTGCCATCGCACGAGTAGAGGGGAACTACGAGCAGTACTTC.

This clonotype was observed at least ten times. The chain joins TRBV5-1 to TRBJ1-5; D is possibly TRBD1 (5 bases). This CDR3 is built from 15 residues. The germline CDR1 and CDR2 sequences are SGHRS and YFSETQ. Trimming pared 0 bases from V and 2 bases from J, leaving 9 bases between. The CDR3 loop reads CASSLVGAGNQPQHF. CDR3 nucleotides: TGCGCCAGCAGCTTGGTAGGGGCCGGCAATCAGCCCCAGCATTTT.

Ten or more counts support this clonotype. The J gene is TRBJ2-1, the V gene TRBV10-3; D gene ambiguous. The V gene's germline CDR1 is ENHRY and CDR2 SYGVKD. This CDR3 has 16 amino acids. V was cut by 3 bases and J by 8 bases, with 20 bases left in between. This chain's CDR3 is CAISDVLSSHFDEQFF. CDR3 DNA: TGTGCCATCAGTGACGTACTGAGCTCACACTTCGATGAGCAGTTCTTC.

The rearrangement uses TRBV5-1 and TRBJ2-3; D uncertain. V dropped 4 bases and J dropped 0 bases, with 9 bases sitting between them. The CDR3 length is 14 residues. Germline values: CDR1 SGHRS, CDR2 YFSETQ. CDR3 sequence (DNA): TGCGCCAGCAGCCATAAGAAAAGCACAGATACGCAGTATTTT. Translated: CASSHKKSTDTQYF.

The chain has TRBV20-1 and TRBJ2-3; D is perhaps TRBD1 (5 bases). Germline V lookup: CDR1 DFQATT, CDR2 SNEGSKA (reference sequence). This CDR3 is 15 amino acids long. Trimming cost V 4 bases and J 2 bases, with 16 bases left between them. The CDR3 nucleotides read TGCAGTGCTATGGGAAGGGCAGGGTCCACAGATACGCAGTATTTT. Residues: CSAMGRAGSTDTQYF.